Listed below are T cell receptor beta chains from one sample, sequenced in a study of control samples from healthy donors and cancer patients. This table comes from immunoSEQ multiplex PCR, and its TCRdb copy is limited to in-frame clones, with some not included. The table lists roughly 100,000 clones, over 85% of them singletons, with around 3% in the top ten. The sequenced sample consisted of blood. All receptors come from a human donor in good health. The donor label of this sample is uncertain. Each CDR3 is given with its conserved first and last residue. D genes are given only for firm matches. The listing skips clone size in some rows; elsewhere it reads once, few, many or a size class.

d_call	v_call	clone_size	j_call	cdr3_aa	cdr3_nt
TRBD1	TRBV2	once	TRBJ1-2	CASSEALLGRVQGRDYGYTF	TGTGCCAGCAGTGAAGCGCTTCTAGGCCGGGTACAGGGGAGAGACTATGGCTACACCTTC
.	TRBV7-2	.	TRBJ1-2	CASSLGGGARGYGYTF	TGTGCCAGCAGCTTAGGCGGGGGGGCGCGGGGCTATGGCTACACCTTC
.	TRBV6-1	.	TRBJ1-5	CASSEAPSWQPQHF	TGTGCCAGCAGTGAGGCCCCGTCTTGGCAGCCCCAGCATTTT
TRBD1	TRBV12-5	once	TRBJ2-7	CASGLAGRADRAYEQYF	TGTGCTAGTGGTTTGGCGGGGAGAGCTGACAGGGCCTACGAGCAGTACTTC
TRBD1	TRBV5-6	.	TRBJ1-2	CASSLGDRVDGYTF	TGTGCCAGCAGCTTGGGAGACAGGGTGGATGGCTACACCTTC
TRBD1	TRBV10-3	once	TRBJ1-2	CANRDGTVDGYTF	TGTGCCAACAGAGATGGGACAGTGGATGGCTACACCTTC
TRBD1	TRBV7-9	.	TRBJ1-1	CASSFGWTGTNTEAFF	TGTGCCAGCAGCTTCGGATGGACAGGGACGAACACTGAAGCTTTCTTT
.	TRBV3-1/TRBV3-2	.	TRBJ1-5	CASSFQGGQPQHF	TGTGCCAGCAGCTTCCAAGGCGGTCAGCCCCAGCATTTT
.	TRBV12-3/TRBV12-4	.	TRBJ1-1	CASSFRRNTEAFF	TGTGCCAGCAGTTTTCGGAGGAACACTGAAGCTTTCTTT
TRBD1	TRBV7-2	.	TRBJ1-6	CASSLDRGEYSPLHF	TGTGCCAGCAGCTTAGACAGGGGAGAATATTCACCCCTCCACTTT
TRBD1	TRBV6-1	.	TRBJ1-5	CASSDRGNFPQHF	TGTGCCAGCAGTGACAGGGGGAATTTTCCCCAGCATTTT
.	TRBV5-1	.	TRBJ1-1	CASSLFRSANTEAFF	TGCGCCAGCAGCTTGTTCCGCTCTGCGAACACTGAAGCTTTCTTT
.	TRBV9	.	TRBJ1-2	CASSVGIDIVYGYTF	TGTGCCAGCAGCGTGGGAATAGACATCGTCTATGGCTACACCTTC
.	TRBV7-2	.	TRBJ1-6	CASSQGRNNSPLHF	TGTGCCAGCAGCCAAGGACGGAATAATTCACCCCTCCACTTT
TRBD2	TRBV2	.	TRBJ2-5	CASRDGRTSGRLETQYF	TGTGCCAGCAGAGACGGTCGGACTAGCGGGCGGCTAGAGACCCAGTACTTC
.	TRBV28	.	TRBJ1-1	CASSSVQRGAFF	TGTGCCAGCAGTTCCGTCCAGAGGGGAGCTTTCTTT
.	TRBV18	.	TRBJ1-1	CASSLQREAFF	TGTGCCAGCTCACTTCAGAGAGAAGCTTTCTTT
.	TRBV6-5	.	TRBJ1-3	CASDRTSGNTIYF	TGTGCCAGCGACAGGACCTCTGGAAACACCATATATTTT
.	TRBV6-1	.	TRBJ2-2	CASSENTGELFF	TGTGCCAGCAGTGAGAACACCGGGGAGCTGTTTTTT
.	TRBV4-1	.	TRBJ1-1	CASSQGFGGRAGEAFF	TGCGCCAGCAGCCAAGGGTTCGGGGGCAGGGCTGGTGAAGCTTTCTTT
.	TRBV19	.	TRBJ2-7	CASGSYEQYF	TGTGCCAGTGGGTCATACGAGCAGTACTTC
TRBD1	TRBV7-2	.	TRBJ1-2	CASSRQGGGNYGYTF	TGTGCCAGCAGCCGCCAGGGGGGTGGCAACTATGGCTACACCTTC
.	TRBV6-5	.	TRBJ1-2	CASSSSMWDGYTF	TGTGCCAGCAGTTCCTCTATGTGGGATGGCTACACCTTC
.	TRBV2	.	TRBJ1-2	CASTRPDSLANYGYTF	TGTGCCAGCACGCGCCCAGACAGTTTAGCTAACTATGGCTACACCTTC
TRBD2	TRBV24-1	.	TRBJ2-3	CATSDFGGASTDTQYF	TGTGCCACCAGTGATTTCGGGGGGGCTAGCACAGATACGCAGTATTTT
.	TRBV2	.	TRBJ1-6	CASSAPGGINNSPLHF	TGTGCCAGCAGCGCCCCCGGGGGGATCAATAATTCACCCCTCCACTTT
.	TRBV5-1	.	TRBJ1-1	CASSLERSWGNTEAFF	TGCGCCAGCAGCTTGGAGAGGTCCTGGGGTAACACTGAAGCTTTCTTT
TRBD1	TRBV28	.	TRBJ1-2	CASNSLGTGNPTNYGYTF	TGTGCCAGCAACTCACTCGGGACAGGGAACCCTACTAACTATGGCTACACCTTC
.	TRBV7-9	.	TRBJ1-6	CASSFQGTTQSYNSPLHF	TGTGCCAGCAGCTTTCAGGGGACAACTCAATCCTATAATTCACCCCTCCACTTT
.	TRBV25-1	.	TRBJ1-6	CASSGQGNPSDSPLHF	TGTGCCAGCAGCGGACAAGGCAATCCCTCTGACTCACCCCTCCACTTT
TRBD1	TRBV6-1	.	TRBJ2-7	CASSEPGQGSNEQYF	TGTGCCAGCAGTGAACCGGGACAGGGGAGCAACGAGCAGTACTTC
TRBD2	TRBV5-1	.	TRBJ2-5	CASRTSGAIETQYF	TGCGCCAGTAGGACTAGCGGTGCGATAGAGACCCAGTACTTC
.	TRBV7-9	.	TRBJ2-5	CASSLEAGIRETQYF	TGTGCCAGCAGCTTAGAGGCAGGTATAAGGGAGACCCAGTACTTC
.	TRBV10-3	.	TRBJ2-7	CAISVGEYEQYF	TGTGCCATCAGTGTGGGGGAATACGAGCAGTACTTC
TRBD1	TRBV18	.	TRBJ1-3	CASSPRGATSGNTIYF	TGTGCCAGCTCACCCAGGGGGGCAACGTCTGGAAACACCATATATTTT